Below, 11 T cell receptor beta chains from the same sample are listed, as sequenced in a study of OX40 agonist ivuxolimab in advanced cancers. Profiling relied on immunoSEQ multiplex PCR, and the TCRdb table lists in-frame clones only, not all of them. The sample consists of tens of thousands of clones, 70% to 90% of them appearing once. The sequencing here drew on CD4+ or CD8+ T cells sorted from blood, taken in a trial of the OX40 agonist ivuxolimab. These receptors originate from an adult with an advanced solid tumor such as melanoma, head and neck, liver or kidney cancer.

The chain joins TRBV7-2 to TRBJ2-5; TRBD2 matches 8 bases. The CDR3 covers 16 residues. Germline trimming cut 0 bases from V and 3 bases from J; bases unmatched to any gene: 6. Germline assignment: CDR1 SGHTA and CDR2 FQGNSA. The CDR3 DNA sequence: TGTGCCAGCAGCTTAGCGCCCCTCGGGGGGGAAGAGACCCAGTACTTC. Its protein is CASSLAPLGGEETQYF.

This clone showed up just once. The chain employs TRBV27 and TRBJ2-2, with a weak D call TRBD2 (5 bases). V was shortened by 2 bases and J by 7 bases, with 8 bases between the two germline ends. This CDR3 region has 13 residues. Per the germline V gene, CDR1 is MNHEY and CDR2 is SMNVEV (reference sequence). The CDR3 is CASSLGGFGELFF. The CDR3 region has the DNA TGTGCCAGCAGTTTAGGAGGCTTCGGGGAGCTGTTTTTT.

This chain joins TRBV5-1 and TRBJ2-7; TRBD1 might be the D (5 bases). The CDR3 is made up of 13 amino acids. The germline V gene has CDR1 SGHRS and CDR2 YFSETQ. V dropped 5 bases and J dropped 3 bases, with 12 bases sitting between them. The CDR3 region has the DNA TGCGCCAGCAGGCTTGACGACAGCTACGAGCAGTACTTC. Residues: CASRLDDSYEQYF.

The chain has TRBV4-1 and TRBJ1-1; weak D call: TRBD1 (5 bases). V lost 1 base and J 1 base, leaving 13 bases between the germline ends. In germline, CDR1 is MGHRA, CDR2 YSYEKL. The CDR3 extends over 16 amino acids. CDR3 DNA sequence: TGCGCCAGCAGCCAAGGTTACCTGACAGCGAACACTGAAGCTTTCTTT. It is translated as CASSQGYLTANTEAFF.

The rearrangement uses TRBV7-9 and TRBJ2-7; D remains ambiguous. V was pared by 6 bases and J by 4 bases, with 13 bases between. This CDR3 has 13 residues. Germline CDR1 reads SEHNR; CDR2 reads FQNEAQ (reference sequence). CDR3 region: CASSPGSVYEQYF. DNA of the CDR3: TGTGCCAGCAGTCCCGGGTCAGTTTACGAGCAGTACTTC.

The gene calls are TRBV5-5 and TRBJ2-7; 10 bases match TRBD1. CDR3 length equals 15 residues. V was pared by 4 bases and J by 4 bases, with 8 bases of the junction left unmatched. The germline gives CDR1 SGHKS, CDR2 YYEKEE (reference sequence). The CDR3 bases are TGTGCCAGCAGCCCCGGGACAGGGGCAGGGTACGAGCAGTACTTC. This sequence encodes CASSPGTGAGYEQYF.

The V call is TRBV28, the J call TRBJ1-1, with TRBD1 matching over 10 bases. V lost 6 bases and J lost 7; bases outside the gene matches: 5. CDR1 MDHEN and CDR2 SYDVKM come from the germline V gene. This CDR3 has 13 residues. The CDR3 here is CASRDRGLGEAFF. DNA for the CDR3: TGTGCCAGCAGAGACAGGGGGCTTGGTGAAGCTTTCTTT.

This sequence joins TRBV27 and TRBJ2-2; D gene uncertain. V was pared by 4 bases and J by 5 bases, with 2 bases between. Germline assignment: CDR1 MNHEY and CDR2 SMNVEV (reference sequence). The CDR3 has 11 residues. CDR3 region: CASSWTGELFF. CDR3 nucleotide sequence: TGTGCCAGCAGTTGGACCGGGGAGCTGTTTTTT.

The chain recombines TRBV28 with TRBJ2-1; D perhaps matches TRBD2 (6 bases). From germline, CDR1 is MDHEN and CDR2 SYDVKM. The CDR3 consists of 17 residues. The V and J ends lost 4 bases and 1 base respectively, with 17 bases between them. Here the CDR3 reads CASSWVTRGASYNEQFF. The CDR3 DNA reads as TGTGCCAGCAGTTGGGTCACGCGGGGCGCTTCCTACAATGAGCAGTTCTTC.

The chain carries TRBV10-2 and TRBJ2-1; D possibly corresponds to TRBD2 (6 bases). Trimming took off 6 bases at V and 9 bases at J, with 9 bases between the two ends. This CDR3 spans 11 amino acids. Germline CDR1 is WSHSY and CDR2 is SAAADI. CDR3 residues: CASRAGGEQFF. CDR3 nucleotide sequence: TGCGCCAGCAGAGCCGGGGGTGAGCAGTTCTTC.

The rearrangement links TRBV5-6 to TRBJ2-5; 11 bases align to TRBD1. J gave up 4 bases and V 4 bases, and 3 bases lay outside the gene matches. CDR3 length equals 14 residues. Germline V CDR1 and CDR2: SGHDT, YYEEEE. The CDR3 sequence is CASSGGQGGETQYF. The CDR3 nucleotides read TGTGCCAGCAGCGGGGGACAGGGGGGAGAGACCCAGTACTTC.